The entry below gives a single T cell receptor (beta chain) sequence along with its context. Antigen unknown. This sample is drawn from a study of metastatic and nonmetastatic thyroid tumors. Study information: A comparison of repertoires was made across blood and tumor or nodule tissue from malignant and benign thyroid patients. General study findings and limits: Relative to benign nodules, malignant thyroid tumors were reportedly characterized by significantly elevated TCR beta diversity in blood and tumor.

Original methodology: Variation in CDR3 across clinicopathological groups served as the basis for constructing a distant-metastasis classifier in papillary thyroid cancer. TCRdb re-called clones via MiXCR from the PCR reads. TCRdb's processing, not the study's, gives the V and J calls here. In the table there are more than 15,000 clones, roughly a quarter of which are singletons. The CDR3 spans 15 residues. Germline V lookup: CDR1 MDHEN, CDR2 SYDVKM. V lost 5 bases to trimming and J lost 3 bases, with 14 bases between them. Every patient was untreated before thyroid surgery. The sample taken for sequencing was blood. The sequence was collected from a female donor with papillary thyroid cancer or a benign thyroid nodule (not recorded which). Some clones in this sample may be carry-over from other donors' samples. This chain uses TRBV28 with TRBJ2-1, with a possible D match to TRBD1 (6 bases). The CDR3 DNA follows: TGTGCCAGCAGTCATACAGGGCTGTACTACAATGAGCAGTTCTTC. This translates into CASSHTGLYYNEQFF.